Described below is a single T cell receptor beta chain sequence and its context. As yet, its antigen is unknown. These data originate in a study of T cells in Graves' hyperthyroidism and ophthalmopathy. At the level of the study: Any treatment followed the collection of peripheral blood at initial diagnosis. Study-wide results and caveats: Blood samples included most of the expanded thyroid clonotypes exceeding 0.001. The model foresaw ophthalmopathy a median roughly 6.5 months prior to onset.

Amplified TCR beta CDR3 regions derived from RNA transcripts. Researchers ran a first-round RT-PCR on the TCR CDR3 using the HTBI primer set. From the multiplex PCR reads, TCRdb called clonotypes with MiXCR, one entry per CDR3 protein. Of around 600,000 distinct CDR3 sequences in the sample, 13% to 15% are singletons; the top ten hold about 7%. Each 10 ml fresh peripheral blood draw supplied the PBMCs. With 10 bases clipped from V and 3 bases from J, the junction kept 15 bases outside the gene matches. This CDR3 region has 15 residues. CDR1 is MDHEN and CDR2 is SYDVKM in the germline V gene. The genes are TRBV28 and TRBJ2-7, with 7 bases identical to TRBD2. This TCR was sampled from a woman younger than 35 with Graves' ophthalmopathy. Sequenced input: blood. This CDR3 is CATRPSREALYEQYF. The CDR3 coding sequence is TGTGCCACGCGACCGAGTCGGGAGGCCCTCTACGAGCAGTACTTC.